This passage covers 29 T cell receptor beta chains from one sample sequenced in a study of blood T cell repertoires in COVID-19. Assay used: immunoSEQ multiplex PCR; TCRdb lists only in-frame clones, some missing. The data contain about 400,000 clones, roughly nine tenths of them seen just once; the ten biggest clones take up around 1.3%. The specimen sequenced was peripheral blood. These receptors all come from a man aged 40-49 years with acute or convalescent COVID-19.

This sequence joins TRBV27 and TRBJ1-6; D possibly corresponds to TRBD1 (5 bases). V lost 3 bases and J 0 bases, leaving 15 bases between the germline ends. Germline-derived CDR1 and CDR2 are MNHEY and SMNVEV (reference sequence). CDR3 size: 18 residues. CDR3 DNA: TGTGCCAGCAGTTTTGCGGGACTCCCGAGCTCCTATAATTCACCCCTCCACTTT. Translating it yields CASSFAGLPSSYNSPLHF.

V usage is TRBV9 and J usage is TRBJ2-7, with 13 bases identical to TRBD2. CDR3 length: 16 amino acids. V lost 4 bases to trimming and J lost 10 bases; unmatched junction nucleotides: 14. Per the germline V gene, CDR1 is SGDLS and CDR2 is YYNGEE. CDR3 residues: CASSSGLAGLFEEQYF. The DNA for the CDR3 is TGTGCCAGCAGCTCGGGACTAGCGGGATTGTTTGAAGAACAGTACTTC.

This rearrangement joins TRBV27 to TRBJ1-2, with 9 bases lining up with TRBD1. The CDR3 covers 15 residues. CDR1 and CDR2 from the germline V gene are MNHEY and SMNVEV (reference sequence). J lost 4 bases, V lost 2 bases, and 5 bases had no gene match. DNA for the CDR3: TGTGCCAGCAGTTTAAAGACAGGGGGTATCTATGGCTACACCTTC. It specifies CASSLKTGGIYGYTF.

The chain joins TRBV18 to TRBJ2-7, with 7 bases identical to TRBD1. CDR1 is KGHSH, CDR2 LQKENI, per germline. J gave up 1 base and V 6 bases, and 9 bases lay outside the gene matches. The CDR3 runs 15 residues. The CDR3 protein is CASSLRTGMSYEQYF. CDR3 DNA sequence: TGTGCCAGCTCTCTACGGACAGGAATGTCCTACGAGCAGTACTTC.

This clone was seen a few times. The chain couples TRBV6-5 to TRBJ2-1; a weak D match, TRBD2 (6 bases). Germline CDR1 MNHEY, CDR2 SVGAGI. This CDR3 is 13 amino acids long. The V end was cut by 6 bases, the J end by 10 bases, with 16 bases between. The CDR3 spells CASSLRTSGEQFF. Here the CDR3 DNA reads TGTGCCAGCAGCCTCCGGACCAGCGGGGAGCAGTTCTTC.

Here the CDR3 DNA reads TGCAGCGTAGTCGTAGCGGGAGTTAGTGATACGCAGTATTTT. It encodes CSVVVAGVSDTQYF. V is TRBV29-1 and J is TRBJ2-3; TRBD2 matches at 9 bases. The V segment lost 6 bases and the J segment 6 bases; nucleotides outside the gene matches: 10. Germline V gene data show CDR1 as SQVTM and CDR2 as ANQGSEA. The length of the CDR3 is 14 residues.

The chain recombines TRBV6-5 with TRBJ1-2, with 8 bases aligning to TRBD1. Germline CDR1 reads MNHEY; CDR2 reads SVGAGI. The CDR3 has 13 amino acids. V was clipped by 6 bases and J by 4 bases; unmatched bases: 4. The CDR3 bases are TGTGCCAGCAGCCGGACAGGGACCTATGGCTACACCTTC. This encodes CASSRTGTYGYTF.

J is TRBJ1-4 and V is TRBV5-4; TRBD1 aligns across 8 bases. The CDR3 is 14 amino acids. Trimming removed 5 bases from V and 8 bases from J; junction bases left unmatched: 8. CDR1 and CDR2 from the germline V gene are SGHNT and YYREEE (reference sequence). CDR3 in amino acids: CASRHDRGGEKLFF. The CDR3 coding sequence is TGTGCCAGCAGACATGACAGGGGAGGGGAAAAACTGTTTTTT. The whole variable domain, remainder taken from reference TRBV5-4 and TRBJ1-4, is ETGVTQSPTHLIKTRGQQVTLRCSSQSGHNTVSWYQQALGQGPQFIFQYYREEENGRGNFPPRFSGLQFPNYSSELNVNALELDDSALYLCASRHDRGGEKLFFGSGTQLSVL.

Only one count was recorded for this clone. The chain links TRBV19 to TRBJ1-1, with 7 bases matching TRBD1. V was clipped by 5 bases and J by 4 bases; unmatched bases: 7. This CDR3 is 14 amino acids long. Per the germline V gene, CDR1 is LNHDA and CDR2 is SQIVND (reference sequence). The CDR3 is CASSYRGGGTEAFF. The CDR3, as DNA: TGTGCCAGTAGTTACAGGGGTGGGGGCACTGAAGCTTTCTTT. The variable domain in full, with the rest retrieved from reference TRBV19 and TRBJ1-1, is DGGITQSPKYLFRKEGQNVTLSCEQNLNHDAMYWYRQDPGQGLRLIYYSQIVNDFQKGDIAEGYSVSREKKESFPLTVTSAQKNPTAFYLCASSYRGGGTEAFFGQGTRLTVV.

The chain links TRBV27 to TRBJ1-1; D gene ambiguous. Germline CDR1 and CDR2: MNHEY and SMNVEV (reference sequence). Trimming took 6 bases from V and 3 from J, leaving 14 bases between them. The CDR3 covers 14 residues. CDR3 nucleotides: TGTGCCAGCAGCGAAGACCGGGATCACACTGAAGCTTTCTTT. Protein sequence: CASSEDRDHTEAFF.

The chain employs TRBV7-8 and TRBJ2-1; D unclear. Trimming removed 8 bases from V and 10 bases from J, with 15 bases in between. The CDR3 consists of 12 residues. Germline lookup yields CDR1 SGHVS and CDR2 FQNEAQ. The DNA for the CDR3 is TGTGCCAGCGTCCCCGGTACGCGCGAGCAGTTCTTC. As protein: CASVPGTREQFF.

The chain combines TRBV2 with TRBJ1-1; D is unclear. Trimming took 4 bases from V and 0 from J, leaving 6 bases between them. The CDR3 runs to 13 residues. Germline values: CDR1 SNHLY, CDR2 FYNNEI. The CDR3 spells CASSVVVNTEAFF. CDR3 nucleotide sequence: TGTGCCAGCAGTGTCGTCGTGAACACTGAAGCTTTCTTT.

V is TRBV4-1 and J is TRBJ1-4, with 10 bases identical to TRBD1. Unmatched junction bases numbered 7, after V lost 1 base and J lost 8 bases. Germline V gives CDR1 MGHRA, CDR2 YSYEKL. CDR3 length: 16 amino acids. The CDR3 here is CASSQVQGTGEEKLFF. In DNA, the CDR3 is TGCGCCAGCAGCCAAGTCCAAGGGACAGGGGAAGAAAAACTGTTTTTT.

The V call is TRBV4-1, the J call TRBJ2-3, with 11 bases that match TRBD2. The germline gives CDR1 MGHRA, CDR2 YSYEKL. The CDR3 is made up of 17 amino acids. Trimming removed 3 bases from V and 6 bases from J; junction bases left unmatched: 11. CDR3 residues: CASSQTLAGGPQDTQYF. In DNA form, the CDR3 reads TGCGCCAGCAGCCAGACCCTAGCGGGAGGACCACAGGATACGCAGTATTTT.

The chain employs TRBV19 and TRBJ1-1, with TRBD1 matching over 7 bases. V lost 7 bases and J lost 0; bases outside the gene matches: 8. The CDR3 runs 15 residues. Germline V gene sequence: CDR1 LNHDA, CDR2 SQIVND (reference sequence). The CDR3 protein is CASTTWDRLNTEAFF. The CDR3, as DNA: TGTGCCAGTACCACTTGGGACAGACTGAACACTGAAGCTTTCTTT.

This clone was picked up one time. The V and J genes are TRBV19 and TRBJ1-1, with D perhaps TRBD1 (5 bases). The CDR3 is made up of 15 amino acids. Trimming pared 5 bases from V and 5 bases from J, leaving 18 bases between. The germline V gene has CDR1 LNHDA and CDR2 SQIVND (reference sequence). CDR3 sequence (DNA): TGTGCCAGTAGTCCCCGCGACCAAGGGGAAACTGAAGCTTTCTTT. Its translation: CASSPRDQGETEAFF.

This clone was counted once. This rearrangement joins TRBV30 to TRBJ2-5, with D possibly being TRBD2 (6 bases). Looked up from germline, CDR1 is GTSNPN and CDR2 is SVGIG (reference sequence). CDR3 length: 13 amino acids. V lost 3 bases and J lost 1, with 9 bases in between. This chain's CDR3 is CAWSRDFQETQYF. In DNA form, the CDR3 reads TGTGCCTGGAGCCGGGACTTCCAAGAGACCCAGTACTTC.

The chain recombines TRBV25-1 with TRBJ2-3; D possibly corresponds to TRBD1 (5 bases). CDR3 length: 11 residues. V lost 4 bases, J lost 10 bases, and 9 bases lay in between. Germline V gives CDR1 MGHDK, CDR2 SYGVNS. The CDR3 DNA reads TGTGCCAGCAGTGGGGGCTGGGCGCAGTATTTT. Protein sequence: CASSGGWAQYF. Complete variable domain (other parts from reference TRBV25-1 and TRBJ2-3): EADIYQTPRYLVIGTGKKITLECSQTMGHDKMYWYQQDPGMELHLIHYSYGVNSTEKGDLSSESTVSRIRTEHFPLTLESARPSHTSQYLCASSGGWAQYFGPGTRLTVL.

The genes are TRBV4-3 and TRBJ1-6; unclear D gene. V gave up 0 bases and J gave up 0 bases, with 9 bases separating them. In germline, CDR1 is LGHNA, CDR2 YSLEER. This CDR3 comprises 17 residues. Here the CDR3 DNA reads TGCGCCAGCAGCCAAGATCCCGGTAGCTCCTATAATTCACCCCTCCACTTT. As protein: CASSQDPGSSYNSPLHF.

The chain carries TRBV4-1 and TRBJ1-2; TRBD1 matches at 9 bases. The junction had 12 bases not matched to a gene; V was cut back by 5 bases and J by 8 bases. Germline V CDR1 and CDR2: MGHRA, YSYEKL. This CDR3 has 15 residues. The CDR3 loop reads CASSLQGAFVSGYTF. The CDR3 nucleotides read TGCGCCAGCAGCTTACAGGGGGCTTTCGTATCCGGCTACACCTTC.

The rearrangement links TRBV9 to TRBJ1-2; 10 bases align to TRBD1. The junction had 7 bases not matched to a gene; V was cut back by 4 bases and J by 7 bases. Germline loops: CDR1 SGDLS, CDR2 YYNGEE. The CDR3 sequence is 14 residues long. CDR3 sequence: CASSSRTGGVGYTF. The CDR3 DNA is TGTGCCAGCAGCTCAAGGACAGGGGGAGTTGGCTACACCTTC.

The rearrangement links TRBV2 to TRBJ2-5, with D possibly matching TRBD1 (5 bases). With 2 bases removed from V and 4 bases from J, the gap between germline ends came to 8 bases. Germline CDR1 is SNHLY and CDR2 is FYNNEI. This CDR3 is built from 13 residues. Here the CDR3 reads CASSEFRAETQYF. In DNA form, the CDR3 reads TGTGCCAGCAGTGAATTCAGGGCAGAGACCCAGTACTTC.

CDR3 protein: CAWSVMAGGDEQYF. The CDR3 nucleotides read TGTGCCTGGAGTGTAATGGCTGGAGGGGACGAGCAGTACTTC. This chain links TRBV30 with TRBJ2-7, with D possibly matching TRBD2 (6 bases). The germline CDR1 and CDR2 sequences are GTSNPN and SVGIG (reference sequence). Trimming shortened V by 0 bases and J by 5 bases, and 14 bases separated the two germline ends. This CDR3 is 14 amino acids long.

This chain connects TRBV7-6 to TRBJ2-5; 7 bases line up with TRBD1. Germline V gives CDR1 SGHVS, CDR2 FNYEAQ. V shed 5 bases, J shed 2 bases, and the junction held 14 bases outside the gene matches. The CDR3 contains 17 residues. The CDR3 sequence is CASSPRQGSLFQETQYF. In DNA form, the CDR3 reads TGTGCCAGCAGCCCACGACAGGGTTCTCTTTTTCAAGAGACCCAGTACTTC. The variable domain in full, completed from reference TRBV7-6 and TRBJ2-5, reads GAGVSQSPRYKVTKRGQDVALRCDPISGHVSLYWYRQALGQGPEFLTYFNYEAQQDKSGLPNDRFSAERPEGSISTLTIQRTEQRDSAMYRCASSPRQGSLFQETQYFGPGTRLLVL.

V is TRBV3-1 (or the pseudogene TRBV3-2) and J is TRBJ1-4, with 8 bases lining up with TRBD1. Trimming at V came to 4 bases and at J to 5 bases, leaving 3 bases not matched to a gene. Germline V CDR1 and CDR2: LGHDT, YNNKEL (reference sequence). The CDR3 is 14 amino acids. CDR3 residues: CASSPRTGNEKLFF. CDR3 nucleotides: TGTGCCAGCAGCCCCCGGACAGGGAATGAAAAACTGTTTTTT.

The chain joins TRBV6-1 to TRBJ1-1, with 10 bases identical to TRBD1. Trimming at V came to 4 bases and at J to 2 bases, leaving 7 bases not matched to a gene. The CDR3 length is 16 residues. In germline, CDR1 is MNHNS, CDR2 SASEGT. The CDR3 nucleotides read TGTGCCAGCAGTGTGGGGGACAGGGGAGGCAACACTGAAGCTTTCTTT. The encoded protein is CASSVGDRGGNTEAFF.

The chain uses TRBV7-2 and TRBJ2-5; tentatively, D is TRBD2 (6 bases). The CDR3 is made up of 17 amino acids. Between the trimmed V and J ends, which lost 0 bases and 5 bases, there was a span of 19 bases. From germline, CDR1 is SGHTA and CDR2 FQGNSA. In nucleotides, the CDR3 is TGTGCCAGCAGCTTAGCGGGTCTTGGGGCCGCGGGGGAGACCCAGTACTTC. Amino acids: CASSLAGLGAAGETQYF.

This sequence joins TRBV2 and TRBJ1-6; weak D call: TRBD1 (5 bases). Germline loops: CDR1 SNHLY, CDR2 FYNNEI. The ends were cut back, 5 bases at V and 10 bases at J, with 12 bases in the middle. The CDR3 length is 13 residues. The CDR3 bases are TGTGCCAGCAGTCAGGGTGTAGGATCACCCCTCCACTTT. Its translation is CASSQGVGSPLHF.

The genes are TRBV6-5 and TRBJ1-2; TRBD1 agrees at 8 bases. Germline assignment: CDR1 MNHEY and CDR2 SVGAGI. V trimming: 5 bases; J trimming: 4 bases; junction bases outside the gene matches: 9. The CDR3 totals 15 residues. The CDR3 DNA sequence: TGTGCCAGCAGTAGGCCGGGACAGGAAATCTATGGCTACACCTTC. Translating gives CASSRPGQEIYGYTF.